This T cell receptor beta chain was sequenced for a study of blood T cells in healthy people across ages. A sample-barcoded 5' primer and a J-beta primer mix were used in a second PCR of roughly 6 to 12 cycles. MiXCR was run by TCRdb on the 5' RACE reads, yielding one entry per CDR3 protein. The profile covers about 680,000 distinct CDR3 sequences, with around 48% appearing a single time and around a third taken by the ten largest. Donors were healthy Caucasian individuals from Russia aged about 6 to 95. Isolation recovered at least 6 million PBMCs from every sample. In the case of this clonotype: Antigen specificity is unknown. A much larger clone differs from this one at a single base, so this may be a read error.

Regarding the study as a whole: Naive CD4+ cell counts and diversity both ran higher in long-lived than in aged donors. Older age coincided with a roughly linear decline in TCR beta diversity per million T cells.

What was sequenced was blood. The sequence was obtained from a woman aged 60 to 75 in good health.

CDR3 sequence reads: CASSYQGGENSPLHF. As DNA, the CDR3 is TGCGCCAGCAGCTACCAAGGGGGCGAAAATTCACCCCTCCACTTT. The chain has TRBV5-1 and TRBJ1-6; 7 positions match TRBD1. CDR1 SGHRS and CDR2 YFSETQ come from the germline V gene. CDR3 length: 15 amino acids. Germline trimming cut 3 bases from V and 7 bases from J; bases unmatched to any gene: 7.